One and the same sample provided the 29 T cell receptor beta chains below, sequenced in a study of T-cell memory formation after mild COVID-19. TCRdb reprocessed the 5' RACE reads with MiXCR, giving one entry per CDR3 protein. The table includes a few hundred thousand distinct CDR3 sequences, roughly an eighth detected once. Sequencing was done on a sample of PBMCs or a T cell subset sorted from them (not recorded which). The receptors shown here come from a man younger than 30 who had mild COVID-19 (a few samples of this study predate the infection). Cell type and time point are not known.

J is TRBJ2-1 and V is TRBV29-1; TRBD2 aligns across 7 bases. CDR1 is SQVTM, CDR2 ANQGSEA, per germline. J lost 1 base, V lost 3 bases, and 3 bases had no gene match. The CDR3 is 14 amino acids. The CDR3 DNA follows: TGCAGCGTTGACCGTAGCGGGTCCTACAATGAGCAGTTCTTC. Its translation: CSVDRSGSYNEQFF.

A few counts support this clonotype. V and J are TRBV5-1 and TRBJ1-1; D is ambiguous. The CDR3 extends over 12 amino acids. The V gene lost 0 bases and the J gene lost 8 bases, with 8 bases spanning the gap. The germline V gene has CDR1 SGHRS and CDR2 YFSETQ. DNA of the CDR3: TGCGCCAGCAGCTTGGATGACCTCGAAGCTTTCTTT. This gives the protein CASSLDDLEAFF.

The gene calls are TRBV14 and TRBJ2-5; TRBD1 might be the D (7 bases). Trimming took off 2 bases at V and 2 bases at J, with 9 bases between the two ends. CDR3 length equals 14 residues. Germline CDR1 SGHDN, CDR2 FVKESK. This CDR3 reads CASSQSGGQETQYF. As DNA, the CDR3 is TGTGCCAGCAGCCAATCAGGGGGGCAAGAGACCCAGTACTTC. The full variable domain, its missing parts supplied by reference TRBV14 and TRBJ2-5, is EAGVTQFPSHSVIEKGQTVTLRCDPISGHDNLYWYRRVMGKEIKFLLHFVKESKQDESGMPNNRFLAERTGGTYSTLKVQPAELEDSGVYFCASSQSGGQETQYFGPGTRLLVL.

The CDR3 bases are TGTGCCAGCAGGGGGGACCACGGAGGCCAGCCCCAGCATTTT. This codes for CASRGDHGGQPQHF. V is TRBV12-3 or TRBV12-4 and J is TRBJ1-5, with D perhaps TRBD1 (5 bases). The ends were cut back, 6 bases at V and 7 bases at J, with 16 bases in the middle. CDR3 size: 14 residues.

This clonotype was picked up a small number of times. V and J are TRBV7-9 and TRBJ1-2; D possibly corresponds to TRBD1 (5 bases). The CDR3 is 11 residues long. Germline CDR1 SEHNR, CDR2 FQNEAQ (reference sequence). V gave up 8 bases and J gave up 4 bases, with 8 bases separating them. The CDR3 DNA follows: TGTGCCAGCGGGGGGGTCTATGGCTACACCTTC. It encodes CASGGVYGYTF.

This clonotype came up a few times. The chain is built from TRBV5-1 and TRBJ1-2; D is undetermined. Trimming removed 1 base from V and 8 bases from J, with 18 bases in between. The CDR3 is 15 residues long. Germline V gene lookup returns CDR1 SGHRS and CDR2 YFSETQ. CDR3 coding DNA: TGCGCCAGCAGCTTGTTGGGCAGTTCGGCAGAGGGCTACACCTTC. Amino acids: CASSLLGSSAEGYTF.

In this sample, this clonotype turned up a few times. V and J are TRBV27 and TRBJ1-6; D gene uncertain. Germline CDR1 and CDR2: MNHEY and SMNVEV (reference sequence). The CDR3 sequence is 13 residues long. V lost 6 bases and J 8 bases, leaving 11 bases between the germline ends. The CDR3, as DNA: TGTGCCAGCAGCGACTCGGACGATTCACCCCTCCACTTT. It codes for CASSDSDDSPLHF.

There are many counts of this clonotype. This chain joins TRBV12-3 or TRBV12-4 and TRBJ2-1; 8 bases agree with TRBD1. V shed 1 base and J 8 bases; nucleotides not matched to a gene: 4. CDR3 length equals 14 residues. The CDR3 nucleotides are TGTGCCAGCAGTTTAGGGGCAGGGGGCTATGAGCAGTTCTTC. Translated: CASSLGAGGYEQFF.

V and J are TRBV12-3 or TRBV12-4 and TRBJ1-2; possibly TRBD1 for D (6 bases). This CDR3 spans 14 amino acids. V lost 4 bases, J lost 4 bases, and 13 bases lay in between. CDR3 sequence reads: CASSWDTAGYGYTF. CDR3 nucleotide sequence: TGTGCCAGCAGTTGGGACACCGCAGGCTATGGCTACACCTTC.

The V call is TRBV12-3 or TRBV12-4, the J call TRBJ2-7, with D perhaps matching TRBD2 (7 bases). Trimming cost V 5 bases and J 4 bases, with 12 bases left between them. This CDR3 has 13 amino acids. The CDR3 spells CASSERDIYEQYF. As DNA, the CDR3 is TGTGCCAGCAGTGAGCGGGACATTTACGAGCAGTACTTC.

This clonotype was recorded many times. This sequence joins TRBV5-1 and TRBJ2-1, with D uncertain. The CDR3 runs 12 residues. V shed 7 bases and J shed 14 bases, with 19 bases lying between them. Germline-derived CDR1 and CDR2 are SGHRS and YFSETQ. The CDR3 DNA reads TGCGCCAGCGGCCCGGGCCTCGCTGGGGAGTTCTTC. Translation gives CASGPGLAGEFF.

This clonotype appeared a few times. The V gene is TRBV7-3, the J gene TRBJ2-7, with 9 bases identical to TRBD1. Germline V CDR1 and CDR2: SGHTA, FQGTGA. The V gene end was trimmed by 6 bases and the J gene end by 4 bases; junction bases not matched to a gene: 10. CDR3 length equals 15 residues. DNA of the CDR3: TGTGCCAGCAGACGTTTACCGGGACAGGGATACGAGCAGTACTTC. Translated: CASRRLPGQGYEQYF.

This clonotype was detected only a few times. The V and J genes are TRBV11-2 and TRBJ2-1; a possible D gene is TRBD2 (6 bases). The CDR3 runs 14 residues. Looked up from germline, CDR1 is SGHAT and CDR2 is FQNNGV. Deletions cut 3 bases from V and 7 bases from J, with 13 bases between. CDR3 in amino acids: CASSLVAAPNEQFF. CDR3 bases: TGTGCCAGCAGCTTGGTAGCGGCTCCAAATGAGCAGTTCTTC.

The chain uses TRBV24-1 and TRBJ2-2; D assignment may be TRBD1 or TRBD2 (6 bases each). The CDR3 loop spans 13 amino acids. Germline-derived CDR1 and CDR2 are KGHDR and SFDVKD. V shed 8 bases and J shed 5 bases, with 11 bases lying between them. The CDR3 DNA sequence: TGTGCCACCAAGGAGGGGGGAACCGGGGAGCTGTTTTTT. Translating it yields CATKEGGTGELFF.

This sequence joins TRBV3-1 and TRBJ1-1, with 10 bases that match TRBD1. CDR1 and CDR2 from the germline V gene are LGHDT and YNNKEL (reference sequence). The CDR3 sequence is 15 residues long. The J segment lost 10 bases and the V segment lost 5 bases, leaving 13 bases of the junction unmatched. The CDR3 DNA sequence: TGTGCCAGCAGCTTACCGACAGGGGGCTCCTCTGGAGCTTTCTTT. This codes for CASSLPTGGSSGAFF.

The DNA of the CDR3 is TGTGCCAGCAGCTTATCCCCAGGGGGGACTAATGAAAAACTGTTTTTT. Translated: CASSLSPGGTNEKLFF. The rearrangement links TRBV5-5 to TRBJ1-4; TRBD1 aligns across 7 bases. Germline V CDR1 and CDR2: SGHKS, YYEKEE (reference sequence). J lost 2 bases, V lost 2 bases, and 6 bases had no gene match. The CDR3 runs to 16 residues.

This clonotype was seen only a few times. The V and J genes are TRBV7-9 and TRBJ1-6, with 9 bases that match TRBD1. V was clipped by 7 bases and J by 10 bases; unmatched bases: 8. The germline CDR1 and CDR2 sequences are SEHNR and FQNEAQ (reference sequence). This CDR3 is built from 14 residues. The DNA of the CDR3 is TGTGCCAGCACTGGGGACAGGGTTGGATCACCCCTCCACTTT. Protein sequence: CASTGDRVGSPLHF.

This chain connects TRBV5-4 to TRBJ1-1; D might be TRBD1 (5 bases). CDR3 length equals 15 residues. Germline V gene data show CDR1 as SGHNT and CDR2 as YYREEE (reference sequence). With 4 bases removed from V and 5 bases from J, the gap between germline ends came to 18 bases. CDR3 DNA sequence: TGTGCCAGCAGCCCCCGCAGGGTTCAAGTAACTGAAGCTTTCTTT. Translating it yields CASSPRRVQVTEAFF.

The chain uses TRBV7-6 and TRBJ2-3; the match to TRBD1 covers 9 bases. CDR3 length: 15 amino acids. Germline CDR1 reads SGHVS; CDR2 reads FNYEAQ. The trim removed 4 bases at V and 2 bases at J, leaving 4 bases unmatched. As DNA, the CDR3 is TGTGCCAGCAGCTCACGGGACAGGGACACAGATACGCAGTATTTT. It translates to CASSSRDRDTDTQYF.

This clonotype turned up a few times. This sequence joins TRBV4-3 and TRBJ1-2; tentatively, D is TRBD1 (5 bases). Germline CDR1 LGHNA, CDR2 YSLEER. This CDR3 is 13 amino acids long. Deletions cut 4 bases from V and 8 bases from J, with 14 bases between. The CDR3 DNA is TGCGCCAGCAGCCGAGGGGTGGGCGGGGGCTACACCTTC. It is translated as CASSRGVGGGYTF.

This clonotype was seen more than once but under ten times. J is TRBJ1-1 and V is TRBV6-6; D gene uncertain. CDR3 length equals 14 residues. Trimming removed 5 bases from V and 1 base from J, with 11 bases in between. The germline CDR1 and CDR2 sequences are MNHNY and SVGAGI (reference sequence). The CDR3 DNA is TGTGCCAGCAGTGCCCGCTGGGGGAACACTGAAGCTTTCTTT. It codes for CASSARWGNTEAFF.

This chain links TRBV6-2 or TRBV6-3 with TRBJ2-7, with a possible D match to TRBD1 (7 bases). Trimming stripped 0 bases from V and 0 bases from J, with 15 bases between. CDR3 length: 17 amino acids. The germline V gene has CDR1 MNHEY and CDR2 SVGEGT. The CDR3 sequence is CASSYSLQQGGSYEQYF. Here the CDR3 DNA reads TGTGCCAGCAGTTACTCCTTGCAGCAGGGGGGCTCCTACGAGCAGTACTTC.

The chain employs TRBV12-3 or TRBV12-4 and TRBJ1-5; D uncertain. V was shortened by 8 bases and J by 6 bases, with 17 bases between the two germline ends. The CDR3 covers 14 residues. The CDR3 reads CASLNNGLGQPQHF. The CDR3, as DNA: TGTGCCAGCCTGAACAACGGACTGGGTCAGCCCCAGCATTTT.

CDR3 loop: CASSFSRGQKNTEAFF. The CDR3 coding sequence is TGTGCCAGTAGTTTTAGTCGGGGACAGAAAAACACTGAAGCTTTCTTT. This rearrangement joins TRBV19 to TRBJ1-1; 7 nucleotides match TRBD1. CDR3 length: 16 residues. Germline CDR1 and CDR2: LNHDA and SQIVND (reference sequence). The trim removed 5 bases at V and 2 bases at J, leaving 11 bases unmatched.

V gene TRBV20-1 combines with J gene TRBJ2-4; 8 bases line up with TRBD2. This CDR3 is built from 14 residues. Germline-derived CDR1 and CDR2 are DFQATT and SNEGSKA (reference sequence). Trimming took 0 bases from V and 3 from J; bases not matched to a gene: 1. The CDR3 here is CSAREAGGKNIQYF. In DNA, the CDR3 is TGCAGTGCTAGAGAGGCGGGGGGCAAAAACATTCAGTACTTC.

This clonotype has just a few counts. The genes are TRBV12-3 or TRBV12-4 and TRBJ2-3; 9 positions agree with TRBD1. V lost 5 bases, J lost 1 base, and 10 bases stayed unmatched. The CDR3 is 17 amino acids. CDR3 nucleotides: TGTGCCAGCAGTAGGGGACAGGGATCCTCGGGCACAGATACGCAGTATTTT. Translating gives CASSRGQGSSGTDTQYF.

There are many counts of this clonotype. This chain links TRBV18 with TRBJ2-2, with a tentative D call TRBD1 (6 bases). CDR1 and CDR2 (germline): KGHSH, LQKENI. The V and J ends lost 0 bases and 0 bases respectively, with 11 bases between them. This CDR3 is built from 17 residues. The CDR3 coding sequence is TGTGCCAGCTCACCACCTGGCAGGGGATCGAACACCGGGGAGCTGTTTTTT. Translation gives CASSPPGRGSNTGELFF.

V and J are TRBV3-1 and TRBJ2-1; D remains ambiguous. Trimming removed 4 bases from V and 8 bases from J, with 15 bases in between. The CDR3 is 14 residues long. Germline V gene data show CDR1 as LGHDT and CDR2 as YNNKEL (reference sequence). The CDR3 DNA follows: TGTGCCAGCAGCCCAGTAGCCCCTGGGGATGAGCAGTTCTTC. This encodes CASSPVAPGDEQFF.

The sample holds a few counts of this clonotype. V is TRBV12-3 or TRBV12-4 and J is TRBJ1-4; 11 nucleotides line up with TRBD1. V lost 5 bases to trimming and J lost 6 bases; unmatched junction nucleotides: 5. This CDR3 contains 15 residues. CDR3 amino acids: CASSTRTGGDEKLFF. CDR3 coding DNA: TGTGCCAGCAGTACTCGGACAGGGGGCGATGAAAAACTGTTTTTT.